The clone carrying this TCR beta chain was counted many times. Its specificity is not known. The sample originates from a study of tumor and adjacent non-tumor tissue in lung cancer. Study details: On average, productive TCRbeta reads reached about 4.4 million per sample.

No cell sorting was done before RNA was extracted from the tissue. This non-tumor lung sample came from over 3 cm beyond the tumor edge. The library came from three nested PCR rounds adapted from ARM-PCR protocols. MiXCR, applied by TCRdb to the multiplex PCR reads, yields one record per CDR3 protein. The repertoire holds tens of thousands of distinct CDR3 sequences, roughly 70% seen once, with roughly 26% in the top ten. Findings and caveats of the study: Normal lung showed higher cumulative top 100 clone frequency than tumor. TCR diversity was significantly greater in tumor than normal lung tissue.

The CDR3 is made up of 11 amino acids. Germline V gives CDR1 MDHEN, CDR2 SYDVKM. Between the trimmed V and J ends, which lost 2 bases and 7 bases, there was a span of 5 bases. The receptor was derived from a woman aged 50 to 65 with non-small cell lung cancer. The rearrangement joins TRBV28 to TRBJ1-1; D uncertain. Specimen: distant non-tumor lung tissue. CDR3 in amino acids: CASSLVGEAFF. CDR3 DNA: TGTGCCAGCAGTTTAGTGGGTGAAGCTTTCTTT.